A single T cell receptor beta chain is shown here with its context. Antigen specificity is unknown. Germline DNA was also extracted, with blood RNA taken from unsorted whole blood. The junction had 7 bases not matched to a gene; V was cut back by 2 bases and J by 4 bases. The CDR3 covers 18 residues. Germline V gives CDR1 MNHEY, CDR2 SVGAGI. The data were obtained in a study of tumor-infiltrating lymphocytes in primary liver carcinoma. About the research overall: Patients, male and female, were 30 to 69 years old. Each sample had roughly 3.5 to 8 million productive TCRbeta reads regardless of tissue type.

A constant-region primer served to make TCR beta cDNA from about 500 ng total RNA. TCR beta libraries came from three nested multiplex PCR rounds using slightly modified ARM-PCR. Researchers ran the first two PCR rounds for ten to eleven cycles each with TRBV1-TRBV30 forward primers and a C-beta reverse primer. TCRdb processed the multiplex PCR reads anew with MiXCR; each CDR3 protein has one entry. The sample shows 310,000 or so distinct CDR3 sequences, 50% to 75% of them seen only once. Study-wide results and caveats: Between tumor regions, pairs overlapped more than tumor-adjacent and tumor-blood pairs did.

This chain uses TRBV6-5 with TRBJ2-1, with 14 bases fitting TRBD2. The sequence was obtained from a woman under 40 with primary liver carcinoma and hepatitis B virus infection. The sample was peripheral blood. The CDR3 reads CASSYTMGLAGAYNEQFF. DNA of the CDR3: TGTGCCAGCAGTTACACGATGGGACTAGCGGGAGCGTACAATGAGCAGTTCTTC.